This T cell receptor beta chain originates from a study of blood T cell repertoires in COVID-19. Study context: Samples of COVID-19 (acute and convalescent) were obtained from the United States, Italy and Spain.

Assay: immunoSEQ multiplex PCR; the TCRdb copy retains only in-frame clones and omits some. The top ten clones hold 2% to 2.5% of a sample with approximately 100,000 clones, 80% to 90% of them seen once. The CDR3 contains 14 residues. Trimming removed 5 bases from V and 4 bases from J; junction bases left unmatched: 5. Germline V lookup: CDR1 SEHNR, CDR2 FQNEAQ (reference sequence). This TCR was sampled from a human donor in a cohort sampled during active COVID-19. The J gene is TRBJ1-2, the V gene TRBV7-9, with 9 bases identical to TRBD1. Sequencing was carried out using peripheral blood. The CDR3 nucleotides read TGTGCCAGCAGCACGGACAGGGGCTCCTATGGCTACACCTTC. Translation: CASSTDRGSYGYTF.